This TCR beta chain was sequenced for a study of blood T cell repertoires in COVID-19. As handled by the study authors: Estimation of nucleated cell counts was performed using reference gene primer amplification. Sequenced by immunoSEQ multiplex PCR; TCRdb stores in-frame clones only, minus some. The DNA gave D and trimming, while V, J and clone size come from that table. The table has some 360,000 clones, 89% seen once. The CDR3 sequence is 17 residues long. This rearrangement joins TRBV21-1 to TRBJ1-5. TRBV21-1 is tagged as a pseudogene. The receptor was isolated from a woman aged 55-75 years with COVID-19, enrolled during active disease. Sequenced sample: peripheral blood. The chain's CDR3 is CASRLKPEPPTNQPQHF. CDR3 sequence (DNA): TGTGCCAGCAGGCTAAAGCCGGAGCCCCCTACTAATCAGCCCCAGCATTTT.